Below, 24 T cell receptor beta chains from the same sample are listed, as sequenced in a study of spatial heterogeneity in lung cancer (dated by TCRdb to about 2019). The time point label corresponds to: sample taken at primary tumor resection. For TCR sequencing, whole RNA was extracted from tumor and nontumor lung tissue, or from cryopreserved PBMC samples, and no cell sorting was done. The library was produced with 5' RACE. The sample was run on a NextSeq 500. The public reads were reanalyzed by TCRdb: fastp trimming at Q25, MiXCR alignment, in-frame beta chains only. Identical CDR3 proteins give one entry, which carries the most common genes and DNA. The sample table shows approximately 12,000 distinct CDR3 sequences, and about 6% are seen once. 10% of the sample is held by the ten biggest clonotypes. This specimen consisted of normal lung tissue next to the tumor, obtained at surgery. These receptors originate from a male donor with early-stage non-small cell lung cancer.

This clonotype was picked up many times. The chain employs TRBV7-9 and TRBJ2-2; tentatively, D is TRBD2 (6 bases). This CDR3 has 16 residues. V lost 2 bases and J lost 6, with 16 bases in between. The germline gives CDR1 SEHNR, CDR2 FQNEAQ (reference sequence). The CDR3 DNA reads TGTGCCAGCAGCTTAATCGGGATCGGGGGTCCCGGGGAGCTGTTTTTT. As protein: CASSLIGIGGPGELFF.

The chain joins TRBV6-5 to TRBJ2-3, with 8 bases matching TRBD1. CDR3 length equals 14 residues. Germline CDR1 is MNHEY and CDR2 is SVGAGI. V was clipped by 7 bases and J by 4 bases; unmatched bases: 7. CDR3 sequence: CASIDRGAADTQYF. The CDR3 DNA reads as TGTGCCAGCATCGACAGGGGCGCGGCAGATACGCAGTATTTT.

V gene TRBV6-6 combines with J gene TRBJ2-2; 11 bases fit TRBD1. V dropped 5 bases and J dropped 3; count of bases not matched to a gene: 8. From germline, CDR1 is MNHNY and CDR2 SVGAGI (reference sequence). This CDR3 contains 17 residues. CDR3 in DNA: TGTGCCAGCAGTACTACCGGGACAGGGGGGGACACCGGGGAGCTGTTTTTT. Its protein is CASSTTGTGGDTGELFF.

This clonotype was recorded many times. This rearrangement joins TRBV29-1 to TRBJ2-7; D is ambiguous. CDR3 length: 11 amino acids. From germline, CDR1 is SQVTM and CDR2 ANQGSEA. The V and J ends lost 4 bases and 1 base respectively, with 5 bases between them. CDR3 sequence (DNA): TGCAGCGTTGTGGGGTCCTACGAGCAGTACTTC. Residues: CSVVGSYEQYF.

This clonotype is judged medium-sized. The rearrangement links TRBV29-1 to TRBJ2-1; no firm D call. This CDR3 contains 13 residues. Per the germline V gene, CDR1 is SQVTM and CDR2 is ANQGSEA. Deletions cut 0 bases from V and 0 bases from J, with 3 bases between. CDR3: CSVEDSSYNEQFF. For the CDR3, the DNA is TGCAGCGTTGAAGATAGCTCCTACAATGAGCAGTTCTTC.

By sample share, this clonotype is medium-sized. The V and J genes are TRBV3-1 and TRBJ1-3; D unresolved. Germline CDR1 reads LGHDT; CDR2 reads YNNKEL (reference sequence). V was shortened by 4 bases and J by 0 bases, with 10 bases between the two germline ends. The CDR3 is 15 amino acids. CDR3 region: CASSPDGTSGNTIYF. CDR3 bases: TGTGCCAGCAGCCCGGACGGTACCTCTGGAAACACCATATATTTT. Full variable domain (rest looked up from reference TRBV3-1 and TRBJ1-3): DTAVSQTPKYLVTQMGNDKSIKCEQNLGHDTMYWYKQDSKKFLKIMFSYNNKELIINETVPNRFSPKSPDKAHLNLHINSLELGDSAVYFCASSPDGTSGNTIYFGEGSWLTVV.

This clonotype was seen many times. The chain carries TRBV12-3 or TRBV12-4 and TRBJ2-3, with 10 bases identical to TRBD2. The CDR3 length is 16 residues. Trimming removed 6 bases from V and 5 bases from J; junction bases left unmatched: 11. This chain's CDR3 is CASSRELAGRGDTQYF. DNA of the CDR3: TGTGCCAGCAGCCGAGAACTAGCGGGGAGGGGAGATACGCAGTATTTT.

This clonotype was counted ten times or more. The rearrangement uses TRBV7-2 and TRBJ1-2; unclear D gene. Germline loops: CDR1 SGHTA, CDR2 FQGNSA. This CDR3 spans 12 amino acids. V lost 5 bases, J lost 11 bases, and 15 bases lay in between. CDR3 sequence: CASSTRTQVYTF. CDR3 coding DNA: TGTGCCAGCAGCACCCGGACGCAAGTTTACACCTTC.

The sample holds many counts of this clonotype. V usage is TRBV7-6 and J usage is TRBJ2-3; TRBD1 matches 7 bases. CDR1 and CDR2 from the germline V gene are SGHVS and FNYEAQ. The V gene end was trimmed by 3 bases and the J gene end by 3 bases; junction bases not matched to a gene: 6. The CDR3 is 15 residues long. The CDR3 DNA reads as TGTGCCAGCAGCTTGTACAACAGGGGAACAGATACGCAGTATTTT. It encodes CASSLYNRGTDTQYF.

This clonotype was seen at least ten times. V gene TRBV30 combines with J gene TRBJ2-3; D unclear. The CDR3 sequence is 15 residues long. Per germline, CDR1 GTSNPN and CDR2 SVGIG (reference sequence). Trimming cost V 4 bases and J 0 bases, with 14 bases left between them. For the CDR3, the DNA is TGTGCCTGGAACCCCGCATCCTCTAGCACAGATACGCAGTATTTT. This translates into CAWNPASSSTDTQYF.

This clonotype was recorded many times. CDR3 DNA: TGCAGTGCTAGAGCTAGCACAGATACGCAGTATTTT. Translated, it gives CSARASTDTQYF. V and J are TRBV20-1 and TRBJ2-3; the D is unclear. V was trimmed by 1 base and J by 0 bases, leaving 2 bases between them. Germline loops: CDR1 DFQATT, CDR2 SNEGSKA (reference sequence). This CDR3 spans 12 amino acids.

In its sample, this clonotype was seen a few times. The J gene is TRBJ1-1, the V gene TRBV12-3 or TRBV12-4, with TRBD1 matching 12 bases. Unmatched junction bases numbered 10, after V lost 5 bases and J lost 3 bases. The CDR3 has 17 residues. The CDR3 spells CASSPRGGDRGHTEAFF. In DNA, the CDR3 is TGTGCCAGCAGTCCTAGAGGGGGGGACAGGGGGCACACTGAAGCTTTCTTT.

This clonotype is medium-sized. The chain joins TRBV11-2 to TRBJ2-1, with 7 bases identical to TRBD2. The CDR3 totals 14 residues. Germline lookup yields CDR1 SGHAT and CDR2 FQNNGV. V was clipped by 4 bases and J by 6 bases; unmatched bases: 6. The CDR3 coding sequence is TGTGCCAGCAGCTCTACTTGGGGGGGCAATGAGCAGTTCTTC. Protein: CASSSTWGGNEQFF.

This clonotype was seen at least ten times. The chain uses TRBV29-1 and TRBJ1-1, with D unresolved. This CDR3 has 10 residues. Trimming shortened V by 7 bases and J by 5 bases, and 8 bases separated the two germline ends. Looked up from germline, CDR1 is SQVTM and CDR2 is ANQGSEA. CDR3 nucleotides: TGCAGCGCAAGATGGACTGAAGCTTTCTTT. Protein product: CSARWTEAFF.

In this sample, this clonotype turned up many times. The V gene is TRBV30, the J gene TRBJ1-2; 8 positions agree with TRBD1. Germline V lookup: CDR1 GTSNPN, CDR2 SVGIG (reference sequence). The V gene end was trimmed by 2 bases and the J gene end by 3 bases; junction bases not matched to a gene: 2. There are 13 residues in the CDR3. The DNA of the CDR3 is TGTGCCTGGAGTCCGACAGGGGACTATGGCTACACCTTC. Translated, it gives CAWSPTGDYGYTF.

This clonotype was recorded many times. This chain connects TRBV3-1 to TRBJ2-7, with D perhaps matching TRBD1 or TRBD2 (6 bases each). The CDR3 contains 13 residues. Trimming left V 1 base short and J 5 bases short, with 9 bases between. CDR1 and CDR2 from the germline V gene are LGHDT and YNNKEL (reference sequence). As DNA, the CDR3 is TGTGCCAGCAGCCAAGCGGGGGCCAACGAGCAGTACTTC. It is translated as CASSQAGANEQYF.

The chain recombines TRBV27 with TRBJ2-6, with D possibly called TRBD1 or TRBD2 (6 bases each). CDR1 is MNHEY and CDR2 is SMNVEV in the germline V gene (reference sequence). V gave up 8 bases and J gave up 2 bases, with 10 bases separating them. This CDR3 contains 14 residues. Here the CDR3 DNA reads TGTGCCAGCGGTAGGGGGGCTGGGGCCAACGTCCTGACTTTC. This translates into CASGRGAGANVLTF.

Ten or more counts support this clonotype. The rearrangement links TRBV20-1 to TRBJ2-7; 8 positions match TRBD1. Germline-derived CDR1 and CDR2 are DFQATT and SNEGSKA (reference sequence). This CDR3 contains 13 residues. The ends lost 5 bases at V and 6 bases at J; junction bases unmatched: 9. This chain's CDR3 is CSASTGVLSEQYF. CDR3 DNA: TGCAGTGCTTCGACAGGGGTCTTAAGCGAGCAGTACTTC.

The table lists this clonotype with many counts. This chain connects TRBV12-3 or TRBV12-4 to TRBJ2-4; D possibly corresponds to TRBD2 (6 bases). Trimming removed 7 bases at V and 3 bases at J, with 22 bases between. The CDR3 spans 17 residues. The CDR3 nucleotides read TGTGCCAGCATCCTTGATCGCGGGATCTGGAGCAAAAACATTCAGTACTTC. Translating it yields CASILDRGIWSKNIQYF.

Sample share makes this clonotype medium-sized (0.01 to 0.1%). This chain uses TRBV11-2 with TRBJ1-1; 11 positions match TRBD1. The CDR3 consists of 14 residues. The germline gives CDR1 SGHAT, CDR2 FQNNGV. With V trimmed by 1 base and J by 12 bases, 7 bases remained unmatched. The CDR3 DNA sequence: TGTGCCAGCAGCTTAGGAGGGACAGGGGGTACAACTTTCTTT. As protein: CASSLGGTGGTTFF.

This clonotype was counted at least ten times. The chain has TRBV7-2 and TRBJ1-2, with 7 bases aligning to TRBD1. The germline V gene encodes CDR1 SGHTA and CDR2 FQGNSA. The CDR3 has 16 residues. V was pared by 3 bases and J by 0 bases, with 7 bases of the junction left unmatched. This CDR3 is CASSLARDRANYGYTF. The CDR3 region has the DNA TGTGCCAGCAGCTTGGCTCGGGACAGAGCTAACTATGGCTACACCTTC.

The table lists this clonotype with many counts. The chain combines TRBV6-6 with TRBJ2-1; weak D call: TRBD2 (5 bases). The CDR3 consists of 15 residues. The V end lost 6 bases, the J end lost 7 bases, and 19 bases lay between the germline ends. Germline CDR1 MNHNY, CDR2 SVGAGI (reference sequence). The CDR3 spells CASSQLTQRENEQFF. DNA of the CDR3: TGTGCCAGCAGCCAGTTGACTCAAAGGGAGAATGAGCAGTTCTTC.

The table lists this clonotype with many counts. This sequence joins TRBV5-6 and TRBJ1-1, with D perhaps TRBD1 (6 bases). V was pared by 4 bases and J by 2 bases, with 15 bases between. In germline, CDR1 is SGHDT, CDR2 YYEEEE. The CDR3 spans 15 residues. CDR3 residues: CASSLAGTSNTEAFF. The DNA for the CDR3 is TGTGCCAGCAGCCTGGCCGGGACATCAAACACTGAAGCTTTCTTT.

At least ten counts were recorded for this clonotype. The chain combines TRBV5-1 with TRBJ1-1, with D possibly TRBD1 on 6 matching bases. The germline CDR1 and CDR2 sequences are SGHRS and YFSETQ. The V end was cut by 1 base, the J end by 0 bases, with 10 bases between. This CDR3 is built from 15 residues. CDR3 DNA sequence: TGCGCCAGCAGCTTGATGACAGGAGTGAACACTGAAGCTTTCTTT. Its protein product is CASSLMTGVNTEAFF.